This T cell receptor (beta chain) was captured by sequencing in a study of blood T cell repertoires in COVID-19. Repertoires were generated with immunoSEQ multiplex PCR, while TCRdb's copy carries only in-frame clones and drops some. Of 290,000 or so clones listed, around 90% are singletons. Input material: PBMCs or T cells enriched from blood (not recorded which). The source is a woman aged 18-29 years with acute COVID-19.

The CDR3 protein is CASSFGQGAPETQYF. CDR3 in DNA: TGCGCCAGCAGCTTTGGACAGGGGGCCCCAGAGACCCAGTACTTC. This chain links TRBV5-1 with TRBJ2-5; 11 bases line up with TRBD1. The germline gives CDR1 SGHRS, CDR2 YFSETQ. Unmatched junction bases numbered 4, after V lost 2 bases and J lost 4 bases. CDR3 length: 15 residues. The entire variable domain, with the rest obtained from reference TRBV5-1 and TRBJ2-5, is as follows: KAGVTQTPRYLIKTRGQQVTLSCSPISGHRSVSWYQQTPGQGLQFLFEYFSETQRNKGNFPGRFSGRQFSNSRSEMNVSTLELGDSALYLCASSFGQGAPETQYFGPGTRLLVL.